A single sample is the source of the 5 T cell receptor beta chains below, sequenced in a study of radiotherapy plus CTLA-4 blockade in lung cancer. Here immunoSEQ multiplex PCR was the method, and the copy in TCRdb shows in-frame clones only, minus some. In the table there are about 68,000 clones, roughly 85% of which are singletons. The sample was peripheral blood, taken from a patient treated with radiotherapy plus ipilimumab. These receptor sequences come from a human donor with non-small cell lung cancer who had a complete response to radiotherapy plus ipilimumab.

This clone has only one observation. This chain's CDR3 is CASGRGGIEKLFF. The CDR3 nucleotides are TGTGCCAGCGGTAGGGGAGGTATTGAAAAACTGTTTTTT. J is TRBJ1-4 and V is TRBV11-3; a weak D match, TRBD1 (5 bases). Germline values: CDR1 SGHNT, CDR2 YENEEA. Between the trimmed V and J ends, which lost 8 bases and 7 bases, there was a span of 14 bases. This CDR3 spans 13 amino acids.

This clone was seen more than once but under ten times. The chain combines TRBV4-2 with TRBJ1-5; D is unresolved. V was clipped by 2 bases and J by 0 bases, with 2 bases between them. Germline values: CDR1 LGHNA, CDR2 YNFKEQ. This CDR3 region has 13 residues. CDR3: CASSQTSNQPQHF. CDR3 DNA: TGTGCCAGCAGCCAAACTAGCAATCAGCCCCAGCATTTT.

V usage is TRBV6-1 and J usage is TRBJ1-5, with D unresolved. The CDR3 runs 12 residues. CDR1 and CDR2 from the germline V gene are MNHNS and SASEGT. Trimming stripped 8 bases from V and 0 bases from J, with 5 bases between. DNA of the CDR3: TGTGCCAGCCGGGGTAGCAATCAGCCCCAGCATTTT. It encodes CASRGSNQPQHF.

The chain is built from TRBV5-1 and TRBJ2-3; TRBD2 matches at 7 bases. Losses at the gene ends were 0 bases for V and 8 bases for J; bases not matched to a gene: 15. Germline V lookup: CDR1 SGHRS, CDR2 YFSETQ. CDR3 size: 17 residues. The CDR3 bases are TGCGCCAGCAGCTTGGGACGAGGGACTAATTTTGCAGTTACGCAGTATTTT. This codes for CASSLGRGTNFAVTQYF.

This clone has only a few counts. This chain joins TRBV6-1 and TRBJ2-1, with 9 nucleotides matching TRBD2. Trimming took 0 bases from V and 2 from J; bases not matched to a gene: 8. The CDR3 has 18 amino acids. Per germline, CDR1 MNHNS and CDR2 SASEGT. The chain's CDR3 is CASSEAGASGRTYNEQFF. DNA for the CDR3: TGTGCCAGCAGTGAAGCGGGGGCGAGCGGGAGGACCTACAATGAGCAGTTCTTC.